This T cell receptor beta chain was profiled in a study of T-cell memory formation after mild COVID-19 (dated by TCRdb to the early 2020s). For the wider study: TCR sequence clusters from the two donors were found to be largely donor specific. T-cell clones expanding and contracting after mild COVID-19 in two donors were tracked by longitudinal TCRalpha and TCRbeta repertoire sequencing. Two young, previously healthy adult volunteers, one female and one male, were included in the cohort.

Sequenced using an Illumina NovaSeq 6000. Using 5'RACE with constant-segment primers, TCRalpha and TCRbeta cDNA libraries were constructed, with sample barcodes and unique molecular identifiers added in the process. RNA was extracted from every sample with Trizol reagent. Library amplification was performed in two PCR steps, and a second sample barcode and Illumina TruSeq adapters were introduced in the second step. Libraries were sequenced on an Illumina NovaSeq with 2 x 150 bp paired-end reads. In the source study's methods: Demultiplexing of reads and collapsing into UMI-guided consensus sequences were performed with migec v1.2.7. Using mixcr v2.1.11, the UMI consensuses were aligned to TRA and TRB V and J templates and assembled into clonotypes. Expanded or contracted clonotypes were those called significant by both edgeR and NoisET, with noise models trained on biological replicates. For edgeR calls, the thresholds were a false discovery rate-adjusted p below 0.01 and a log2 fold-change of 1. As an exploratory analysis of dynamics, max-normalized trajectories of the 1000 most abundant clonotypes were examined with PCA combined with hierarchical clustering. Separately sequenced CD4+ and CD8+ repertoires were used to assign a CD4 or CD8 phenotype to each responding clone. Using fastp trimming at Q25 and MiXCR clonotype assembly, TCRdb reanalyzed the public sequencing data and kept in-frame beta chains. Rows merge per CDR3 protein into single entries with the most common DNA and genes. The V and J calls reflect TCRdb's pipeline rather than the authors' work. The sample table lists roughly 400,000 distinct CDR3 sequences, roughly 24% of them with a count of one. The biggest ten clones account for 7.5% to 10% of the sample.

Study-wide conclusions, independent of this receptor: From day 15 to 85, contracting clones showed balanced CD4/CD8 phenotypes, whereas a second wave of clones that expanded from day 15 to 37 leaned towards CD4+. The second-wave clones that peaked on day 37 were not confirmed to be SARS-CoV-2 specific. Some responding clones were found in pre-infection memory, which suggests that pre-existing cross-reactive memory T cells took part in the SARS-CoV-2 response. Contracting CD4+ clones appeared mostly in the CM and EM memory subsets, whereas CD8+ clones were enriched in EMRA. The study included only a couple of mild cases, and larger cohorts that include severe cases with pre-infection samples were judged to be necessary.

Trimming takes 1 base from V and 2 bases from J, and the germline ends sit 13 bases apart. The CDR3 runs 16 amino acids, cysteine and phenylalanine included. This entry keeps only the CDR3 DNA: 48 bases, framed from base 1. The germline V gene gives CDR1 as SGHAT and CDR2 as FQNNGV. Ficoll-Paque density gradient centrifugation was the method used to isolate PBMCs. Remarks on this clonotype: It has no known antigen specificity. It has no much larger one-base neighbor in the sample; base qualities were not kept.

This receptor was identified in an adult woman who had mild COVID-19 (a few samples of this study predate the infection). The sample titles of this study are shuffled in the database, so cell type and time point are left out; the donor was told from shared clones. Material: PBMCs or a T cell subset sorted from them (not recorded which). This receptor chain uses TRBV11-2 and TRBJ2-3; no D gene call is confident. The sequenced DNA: TGTGCCAGCAGCTTAGGTGGGATTGGGAACACAGATACGCAGTATTTT. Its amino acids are CASSLGGIGNTDTQYF.